This T cell receptor beta chain originates from a study of human T cells and chemical hapten exposure. Concerning this clonotype itself: Antigen specificity is unknown.

The CDR3 length is 18 residues. V lost 4 bases to trimming and J lost 1 base, with 17 bases between them. Germline V CDR1 and CDR2: PRHDT, FYEKMQ (reference sequence). Sample time point: patch test 3, about 24 weeks after DPC sensitization. As to treatment: therapeutic diphenylcyclopropenone sensitization with weekly scalp DPC. Overall study results and limits: With alopecia, donors may have immune responses unlike healthy people's.

TCRdb re-called the RACE reads with MiXCR, one entry per CDR3 protein. In the table there are 80,000 to 100,000 distinct CDR3 sequences, 25% to 35% of which are singletons. The sequence was collected from a man aged 40-50 years with alopecia areata. Some clones in this sample may be carry-over from other donors' samples. Sample: whole blood, taken in connection with sensitization to the hapten diphenylcyclopropenone (DPC). The V and J genes are TRBV13 and TRBJ2-6; possibly TRBD2 for D (5 bases). CDR3 DNA sequence: TGTGCCAGCAGCTCGATGGGAGCCCTTGAGTCTGGGGCCAACGTCCTGACTTTC. Its protein is CASSSMGALESGANVLTF.